This TCR beta chain was sequenced during a study of cytomegalovirus exposure and HLA in healthy donors. For the study at large: Unique TCRs numbering some 80 million, obtained from HLA-typed donors, made up an early data release.

PCR primers comprised 60 Vbeta and 13 Jbeta primers. The table came from immunoSEQ multiplex PCR; TCRdb's copy has only in-frame clones and leaves some out. The sample lists about 190,000 clones, approximately 87% occurring once. General observations from the study: The study listed around 150 cytomegalovirus-associated TCR beta chains. Owing to their indistinguishability, certain V segments, notably TRBV6-2 and TRBV6-3, were excluded.

To note about this clone: Its specificity is not known.

The V end lost 3 bases, the J end lost 1 base, and 6 bases lay between the germline ends. The CDR3 consists of 14 residues. Germline CDR1 is LNHDA and CDR2 is SQIVND (reference sequence). This sequence was found in a man aged 25-45 years in good health and CMV-seronegative. V is TRBV19 and J is TRBJ2-2; D call uncertain. The sequencing sample was made of PBMCs. The CDR3 DNA reads TGTGCCAGTAGTATTGGCGGGAACACCGGGGAGCTGTTTTTT. Protein sequence: CASSIGGNTGELFF.